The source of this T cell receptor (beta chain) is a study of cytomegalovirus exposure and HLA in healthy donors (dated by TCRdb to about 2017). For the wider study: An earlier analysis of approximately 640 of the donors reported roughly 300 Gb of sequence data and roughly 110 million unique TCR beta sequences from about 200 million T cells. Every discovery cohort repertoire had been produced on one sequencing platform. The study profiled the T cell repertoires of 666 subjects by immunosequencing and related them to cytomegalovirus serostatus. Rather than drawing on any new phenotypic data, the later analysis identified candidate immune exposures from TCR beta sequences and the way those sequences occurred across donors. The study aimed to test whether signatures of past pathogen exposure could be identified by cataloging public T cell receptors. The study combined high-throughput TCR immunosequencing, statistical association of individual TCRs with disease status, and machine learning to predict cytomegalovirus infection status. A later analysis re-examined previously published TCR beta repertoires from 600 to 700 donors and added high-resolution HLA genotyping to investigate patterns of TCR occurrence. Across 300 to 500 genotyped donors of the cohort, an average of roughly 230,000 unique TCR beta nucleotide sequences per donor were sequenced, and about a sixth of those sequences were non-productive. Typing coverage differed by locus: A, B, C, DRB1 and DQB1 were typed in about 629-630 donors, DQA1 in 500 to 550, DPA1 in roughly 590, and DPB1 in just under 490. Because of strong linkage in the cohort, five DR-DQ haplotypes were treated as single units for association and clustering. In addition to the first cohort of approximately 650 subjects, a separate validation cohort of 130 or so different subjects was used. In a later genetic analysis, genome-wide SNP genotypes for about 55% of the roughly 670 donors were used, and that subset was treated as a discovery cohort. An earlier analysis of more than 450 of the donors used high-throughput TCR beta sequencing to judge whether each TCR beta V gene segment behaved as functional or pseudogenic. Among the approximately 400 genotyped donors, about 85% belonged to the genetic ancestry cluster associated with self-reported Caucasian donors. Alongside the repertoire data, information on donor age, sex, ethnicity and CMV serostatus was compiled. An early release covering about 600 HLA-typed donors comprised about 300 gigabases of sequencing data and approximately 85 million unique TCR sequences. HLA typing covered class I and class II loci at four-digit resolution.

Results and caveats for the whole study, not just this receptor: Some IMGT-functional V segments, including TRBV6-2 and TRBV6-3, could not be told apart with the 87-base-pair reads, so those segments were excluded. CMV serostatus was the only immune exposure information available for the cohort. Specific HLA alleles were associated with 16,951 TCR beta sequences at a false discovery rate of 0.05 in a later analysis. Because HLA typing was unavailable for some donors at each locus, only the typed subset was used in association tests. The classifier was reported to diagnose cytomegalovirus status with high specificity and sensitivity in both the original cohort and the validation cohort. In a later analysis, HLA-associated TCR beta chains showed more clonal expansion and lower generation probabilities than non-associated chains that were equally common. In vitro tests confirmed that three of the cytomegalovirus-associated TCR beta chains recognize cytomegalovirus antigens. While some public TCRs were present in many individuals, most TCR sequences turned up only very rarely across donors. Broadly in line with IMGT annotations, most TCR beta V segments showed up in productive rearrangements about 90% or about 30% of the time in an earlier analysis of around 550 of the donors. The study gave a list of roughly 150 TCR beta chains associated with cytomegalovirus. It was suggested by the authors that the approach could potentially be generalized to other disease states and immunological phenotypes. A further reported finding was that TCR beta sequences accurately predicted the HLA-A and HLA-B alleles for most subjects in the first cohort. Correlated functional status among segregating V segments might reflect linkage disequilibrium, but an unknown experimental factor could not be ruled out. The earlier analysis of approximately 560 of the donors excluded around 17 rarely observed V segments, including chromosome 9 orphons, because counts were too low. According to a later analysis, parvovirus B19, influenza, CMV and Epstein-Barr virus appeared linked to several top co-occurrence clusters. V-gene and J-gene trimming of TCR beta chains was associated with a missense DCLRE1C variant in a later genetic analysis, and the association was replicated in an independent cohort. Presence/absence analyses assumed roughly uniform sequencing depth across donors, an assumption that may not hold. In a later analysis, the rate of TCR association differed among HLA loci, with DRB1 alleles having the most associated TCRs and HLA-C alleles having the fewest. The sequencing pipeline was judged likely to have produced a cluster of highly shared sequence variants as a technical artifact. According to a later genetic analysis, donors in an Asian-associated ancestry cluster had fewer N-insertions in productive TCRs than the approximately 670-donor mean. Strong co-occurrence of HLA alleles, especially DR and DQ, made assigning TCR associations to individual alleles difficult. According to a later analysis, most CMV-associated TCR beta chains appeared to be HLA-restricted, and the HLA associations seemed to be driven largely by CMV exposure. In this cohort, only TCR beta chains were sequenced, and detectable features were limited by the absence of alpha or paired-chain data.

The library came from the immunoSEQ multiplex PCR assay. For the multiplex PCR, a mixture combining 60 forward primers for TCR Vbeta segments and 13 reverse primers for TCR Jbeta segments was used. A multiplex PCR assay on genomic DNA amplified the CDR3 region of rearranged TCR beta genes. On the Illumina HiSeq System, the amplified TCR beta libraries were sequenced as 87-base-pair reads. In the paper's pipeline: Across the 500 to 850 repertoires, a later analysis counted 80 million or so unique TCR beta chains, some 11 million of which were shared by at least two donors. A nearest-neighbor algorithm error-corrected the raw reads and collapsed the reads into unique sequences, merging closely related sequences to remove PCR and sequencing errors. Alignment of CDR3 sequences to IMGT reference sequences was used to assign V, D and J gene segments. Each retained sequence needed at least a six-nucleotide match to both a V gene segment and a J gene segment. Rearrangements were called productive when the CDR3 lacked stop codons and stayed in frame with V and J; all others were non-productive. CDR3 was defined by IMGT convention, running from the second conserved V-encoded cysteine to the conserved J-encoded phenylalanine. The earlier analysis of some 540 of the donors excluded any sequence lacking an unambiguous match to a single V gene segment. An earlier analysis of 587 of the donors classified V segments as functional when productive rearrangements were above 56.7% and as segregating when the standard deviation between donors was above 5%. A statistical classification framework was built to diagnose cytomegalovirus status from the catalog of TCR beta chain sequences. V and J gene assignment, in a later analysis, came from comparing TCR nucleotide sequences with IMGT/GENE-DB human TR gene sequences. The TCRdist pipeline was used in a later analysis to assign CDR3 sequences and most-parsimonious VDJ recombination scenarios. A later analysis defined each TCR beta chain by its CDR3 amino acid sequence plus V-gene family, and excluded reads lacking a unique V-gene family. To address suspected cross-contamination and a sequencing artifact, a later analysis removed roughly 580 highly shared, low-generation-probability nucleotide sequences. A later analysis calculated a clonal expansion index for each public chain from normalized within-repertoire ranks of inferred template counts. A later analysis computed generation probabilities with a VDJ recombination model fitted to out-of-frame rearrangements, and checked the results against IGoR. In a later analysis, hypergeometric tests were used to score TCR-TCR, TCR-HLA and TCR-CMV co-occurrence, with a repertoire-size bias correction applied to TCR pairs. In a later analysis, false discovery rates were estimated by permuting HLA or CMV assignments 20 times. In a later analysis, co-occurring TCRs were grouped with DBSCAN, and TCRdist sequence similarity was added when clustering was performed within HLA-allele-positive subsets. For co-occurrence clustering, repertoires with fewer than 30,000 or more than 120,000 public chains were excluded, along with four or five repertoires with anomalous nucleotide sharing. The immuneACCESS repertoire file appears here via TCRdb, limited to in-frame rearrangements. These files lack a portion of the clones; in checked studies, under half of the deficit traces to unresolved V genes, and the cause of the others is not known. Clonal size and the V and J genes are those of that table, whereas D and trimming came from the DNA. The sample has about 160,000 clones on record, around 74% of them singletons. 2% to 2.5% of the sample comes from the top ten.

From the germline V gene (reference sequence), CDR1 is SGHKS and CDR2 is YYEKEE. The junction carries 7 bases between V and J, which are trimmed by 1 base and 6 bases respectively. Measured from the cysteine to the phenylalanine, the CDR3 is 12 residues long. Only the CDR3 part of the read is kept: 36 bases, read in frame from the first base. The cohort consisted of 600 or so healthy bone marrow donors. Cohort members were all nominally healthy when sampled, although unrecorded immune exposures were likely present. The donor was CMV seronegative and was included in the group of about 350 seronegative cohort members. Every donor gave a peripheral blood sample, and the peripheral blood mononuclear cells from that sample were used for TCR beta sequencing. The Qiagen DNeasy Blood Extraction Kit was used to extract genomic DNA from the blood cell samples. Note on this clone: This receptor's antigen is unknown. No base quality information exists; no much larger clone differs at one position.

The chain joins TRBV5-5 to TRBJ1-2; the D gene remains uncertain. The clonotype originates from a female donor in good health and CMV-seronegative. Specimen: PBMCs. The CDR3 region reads CASSLMRDGYTF. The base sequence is TGTGCCAGCAGCTTGATGCGGGATGGCTACACCTTC. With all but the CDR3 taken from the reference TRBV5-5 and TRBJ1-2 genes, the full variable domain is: DAGVTQSPTHLIKTRGQQVTLRCSPISGHKSVSWYQQVLGQGPQFIFQYYEKEERGRGNFPDRFSARQFPNYSSELNVNALLLGDSALYLCASSLMRDGYTFGSGTRLTVV.